This TCR beta chain was profiled in a study of PD-1 blockade in classical Hodgkin lymphoma. Whole-study results and caveats: Repertoire differences have undefined causes, possibly disease activity or prior therapy.

CDR1 and CDR2 from the germline V gene are MRHNA and SNTAGT. The CDR3 is 12 amino acids. Trimming pared 6 bases from V and 5 bases from J, leaving 11 bases between. Following autologous stem cell transplantation, relapse occurred in every patient, and exposure to brentuximab vedotin varied. Comment on this clone: The antigen remains unidentified.

Method: immunoSEQ multiplex PCR; TCRdb's copy keeps in-frame clones and lacks some. The data contain more than 50,000 clones, around 89% of them singletons. The sequence was obtained from a human donor with classical Hodgkin lymphoma. This material consisted of peripheral blood mononuclear cells (PBMCs), taken at baseline. This chain links TRBV6-4 with TRBJ2-7; D possibly corresponds to TRBD1 (5 bases). CDR3 nucleotides: TGTGCCAGCAGCTCGATAGGGGACGAGCAGTACTTC. Protein sequence: CASSSIGDEQYF.